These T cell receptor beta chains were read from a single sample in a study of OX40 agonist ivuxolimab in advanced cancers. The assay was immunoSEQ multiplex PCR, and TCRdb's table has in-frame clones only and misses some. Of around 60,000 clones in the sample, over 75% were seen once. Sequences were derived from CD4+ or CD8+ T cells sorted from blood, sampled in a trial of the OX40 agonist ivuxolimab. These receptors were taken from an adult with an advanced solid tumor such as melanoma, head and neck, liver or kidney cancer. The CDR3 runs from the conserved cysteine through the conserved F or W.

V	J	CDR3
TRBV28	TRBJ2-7	CATLRDGYEQYF
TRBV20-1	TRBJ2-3	CSGEVGDTQYF
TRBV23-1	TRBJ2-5	CASSHGGGPLQETQYF
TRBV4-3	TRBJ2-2	CASSRDREAGELFF
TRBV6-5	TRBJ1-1	CASSYWLGGNTEAFF
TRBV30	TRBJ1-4	CAWSMREKLFF
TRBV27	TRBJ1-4	CASSPLRGSNEKLFF
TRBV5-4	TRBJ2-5	CASSLGTGGQTQYF
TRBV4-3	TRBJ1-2	CASSQPGQGYGYTF
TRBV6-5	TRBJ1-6	CASSYSYRGNSPLHF
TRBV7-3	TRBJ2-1	CASSLTGGDNEQFF
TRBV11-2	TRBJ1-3	CASSRDGYSGNTIYF
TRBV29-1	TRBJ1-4	CSVLALGREKLFF
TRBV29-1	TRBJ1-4	CSVVIQGAEKLFF
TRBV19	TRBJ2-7	CASSPRISSYEQYF
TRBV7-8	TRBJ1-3	CASSLGGVRGSGNTIYF
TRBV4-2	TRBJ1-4	CASSQGGTGTNEKLFF
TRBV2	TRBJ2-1	CASTPAGGSYNEQFF
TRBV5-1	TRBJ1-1	CASSPGQGVYGSEAFF
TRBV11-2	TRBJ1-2	CASSLGGELGYTF
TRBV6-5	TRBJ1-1	CASSYSATRGTEAFF
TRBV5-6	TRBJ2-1	CASSSTGVPSYNEQFF
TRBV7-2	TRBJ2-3	CASSPGLATDTQYF
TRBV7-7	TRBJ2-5	CASSSADGETQYF
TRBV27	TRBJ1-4	CASRDRGIEKLFF
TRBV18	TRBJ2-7	CASSAGQEYYEQYF
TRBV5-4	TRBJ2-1	CASSPRAGGQYNEQFF